One sample yielded the 29 T cell receptor beta chains listed below, sequenced in a study of blood T cell repertoires in COVID-19 (TCRdb year 2020). The library came from the immunoSEQ multiplex PCR assay. TCRdb carries this immuneACCESS record with in-frame sequences only. Its versions omit some clonotypes, under half of them owing to an unresolved V gene in the studies checked, with the rest unexplained. The sample includes 130,000 to 150,000 clones, with roughly 84% observed a single time. The ten largest clonotypes hold 5.5% to 7.5% of the sample. What was sequenced was PBMCs or T cells enriched from blood (not recorded which). The receptors were gathered from a woman aged 45-65 years who had been exposed to COVID-19.

In the case of this clone: Relative to the germline gene, one junction end is altered; a read error may explain this. The V and J genes are TRBV5-1 and TRBJ2-7; D not certain. The length of the CDR3 is 15 residues. CDR1 is SGHRS, CDR2 YFSETQ, per germline. For the CDR3, the DNA is TGCGCCAGCAGTTTGGGCCGGGTCCCCTCCTACGAGCAGTACTTC. Its translation is CASSLGRVPSYEQYF.

The V and J genes are TRBV5-1 and TRBJ2-5; 7 nucleotides line up with TRBD2. Germline CDR1 SGHRS, CDR2 YFSETQ. The CDR3 totals 15 residues. After removal of 3 bases from V and 5 bases from J, the junction contained 10 bases not matched to a gene. Written as DNA, the CDR3 is TGCGCCAGCAGCTCGTACGGGGGGATGGGGGAGACCCAGTACTTC. Encoded protein: CASSSYGGMGETQYF.

The CDR3 loop is CASSQDLLLGAFSGANVLTF. Written as DNA, the CDR3 is TGCGCCAGCAGCCAAGATCTCCTTCTGGGCGCCTTCAGTGGGGCCAACGTCCTGACTTTC. This rearrangement joins TRBV4-3 to TRBJ2-6; D unresolved. The CDR3 sequence is 20 residues long. Germline-derived CDR1 and CDR2 are LGHNA and YSLEER. V was cut by 0 bases and J by 3 bases, with 21 bases left in between.

The V and J genes are TRBV6-5 and TRBJ2-3; 9 bases align to TRBD1. Trimming took 6 bases from V and 6 from J; bases not matched to a gene: 10. Germline V lookup: CDR1 MNHEY, CDR2 SVGAGI. The CDR3 has 15 residues. CDR3 protein: CASRRDRVEGDTQYF. CDR3 bases: TGTGCCAGCAGAAGGGACAGGGTAGAGGGGGATACGCAGTATTTT.

The gene calls are TRBV3-1 (or the pseudogene TRBV3-2) and TRBJ2-7, with D uncertain. The CDR3 is 13 amino acids. Deletions cut 0 bases from V and 7 bases from J, with 10 bases between. CDR1 is LGHDT, CDR2 YNNKEL, per germline (reference sequence). CDR3 sequence: CASSQDLIREQYF. CDR3 sequence (DNA): TGTGCCAGCAGCCAAGATCTAATCCGGGAGCAGTACTTC.

This chain connects TRBV7-9 to TRBJ2-2; 9 positions agree with TRBD2. This CDR3 has 17 residues. Germline V lookup: CDR1 SEHNR, CDR2 FQNEAQ (reference sequence). Germline trimming cut 1 base from V and 3 bases from J; bases unmatched to any gene: 6. The CDR3 reads CASSLELRGGYTGELFF. The CDR3 region has the DNA TGTGCCAGCAGCTTAGAACTGCGGGGGGGATACACCGGGGAGCTGTTTTTT. The whole variable domain, filled in from reference TRBV7-9 and TRBJ2-2, reads DTGVSQNPRHKITKRGQNVTFRCDPISEHNRLYWYRQTLGQGPEFLTYFQNEAQLEKSRLLSDRFSAERPKGSFSTLEIQRTEQGDSAMYLCASSLELRGGYTGELFFGEGSRLTVL.

The chain is built from TRBV28 and TRBJ1-5; D is ambiguous. The CDR3 totals 14 residues. The ends were cut back, 3 bases at V and 6 bases at J, with 12 bases in the middle. From germline, CDR1 is MDHEN and CDR2 SYDVKM. This CDR3 is CASSFGVAPQPQHF. In nucleotides, the CDR3 is TGTGCCAGCAGTTTTGGAGTGGCACCTCAGCCCCAGCATTTT.

V is TRBV21-1 and J is TRBJ1-5; the D segment call TRBD1 is taken from the table without a DNA check. TRBV21-1 is noted as a pseudogene. This CDR3 has 15 amino acids. The CDR3 spells CASSKGTGGNQPQHF. The CDR3 DNA reads TGTGCCAGCAGCAAGGGGACAGGGGGCAATCAGCCCCAGCATTTT.

The chain uses TRBV5-1 and TRBJ2-7, with 9 bases matching TRBD1. The V gene's germline CDR1 is SGHRS and CDR2 YFSETQ. V trimming: 4 bases; J trimming: 3 bases; junction bases outside the gene matches: 5. There are 14 residues in the CDR3. This CDR3 is CASSPRDRVYEQYF. CDR3 nucleotide sequence: TGCGCCAGCAGCCCCCGGGACAGGGTCTACGAGCAGTACTTC.

This chain links TRBV9 with TRBJ1-2, with D maybe TRBD1 (5 bases). V was clipped by 3 bases and J by 2 bases, with 14 bases between them. CDR3 length equals 15 residues. Germline CDR1 reads SGDLS; CDR2 reads YYNGEE. The CDR3 nucleotides read TGTGCCAGCAGCGAAGGGGCCCTCGGGAACTATGGCTACACCTTC. Its translation is CASSEGALGNYGYTF.

Only a few counts were recorded for this clone. The rearrangement uses TRBV5-1 and TRBJ1-1; 10 positions agree with TRBD1. The germline gives CDR1 SGHRS, CDR2 YFSETQ. The CDR3 runs to 14 residues. J lost 4 bases, V lost 0 bases, and 0 bases had no gene match. The CDR3 sequence is CASSLGDRGTEAFF. The DNA of the CDR3 is TGCGCCAGCAGCTTGGGGGACAGGGGCACTGAAGCTTTCTTT. Supplemented by reference TRBV5-1 and TRBJ1-1, the full variable domain reads KAGVTQTPRYLIKTRGQQVTLSCSPISGHRSVSWYQQTPGQGLQFLFEYFSETQRNKGNFPGRFSGRQFSNSRSEMNVSTLELGDSALYLCASSLGDRGTEAFFGQGTRLTVV.

The chain joins TRBV6-5 to TRBJ1-5; D not resolved. CDR3 length: 15 residues. The germline V gene encodes CDR1 MNHEY and CDR2 SVGAGI. Trimming left V 6 bases short and J 5 bases short, with 17 bases between. The CDR3: CASSTGLLGDQPQHF. As DNA, the CDR3 is TGTGCCAGCAGCACCGGACTCTTAGGAGATCAGCCCCAGCATTTT.

CDR3 DNA: TGTGCCAGCAGCTTAATCGGCTCCAGCGGCTACAATGAGCAGTTCTTC. Protein sequence: CASSLIGSSGYNEQFF. This chain connects TRBV7-8 to TRBJ2-1; the D gene is possibly TRBD2 (5 bases). The germline CDR1 and CDR2 sequences are SGHVS and FQNEAQ. The CDR3 has 16 residues. Trimming took off 2 bases at V and 3 bases at J, with 14 bases between the two ends.

The genes are TRBV10-1 and TRBJ2-1; tentatively, D is TRBD2 (8 bases). CDR3 length: 15 amino acids. The germline V gene has CDR1 WNHNN and CDR2 SYGVQD (reference sequence). Trimming stripped 7 bases from V and 6 bases from J, with 19 bases between. CDR3 residues: CASTPGGAGGNEQFF. The CDR3 bases are TGCGCCAGCACCCCGGGGGGGGCAGGGGGCAATGAGCAGTTCTTC.

The chain has TRBV27 and TRBJ1-5; TRBD1 matches 7 bases. With V trimmed by 5 bases and J by 2 bases, 0 bases remained unmatched. Germline loops: CDR1 MNHEY, CDR2 SMNVEV (reference sequence). This CDR3 has 13 residues. CDR3 residues: CASSTGGNQPQHF. CDR3 DNA sequence: TGTGCCAGCAGTACAGGGGGCAATCAGCCCCAGCATTTT.

The chain has TRBV6-2 or TRBV6-3 and TRBJ2-3, with 11 bases fitting TRBD2. Trimming took 5 bases from V and 2 from J; bases not matched to a gene: 9. Germline lookup yields CDR1 MNHEY and CDR2 SVGEGT. CDR3 length equals 17 residues. The CDR3 region is CASSGSLAGGFTDTQYF. In nucleotides, the CDR3 is TGTGCCAGCAGTGGATCCCTAGCGGGAGGCTTCACAGATACGCAGTATTTT.

This chain links TRBV6-5 with TRBJ1-6, with D possibly being TRBD1 (6 bases). The germline V and J ends were trimmed by 2 bases and 10 bases, with 12 bases remaining between them. Germline loops: CDR1 MNHEY, CDR2 SVGAGI. This CDR3 comprises 14 residues. The CDR3 reads CASSYRDNRSPLHF. DNA for the CDR3: TGTGCCAGCAGTTACCGGGACAATCGATCACCCCTCCACTTT.

The chain carries TRBV9 and TRBJ2-2; 9 bases align to TRBD2. CDR3 length: 20 amino acids. CDR1 is SGDLS and CDR2 is YYNGEE in the germline V gene. The junction had 22 bases not matched to a gene; V was cut back by 10 bases and J by 0 bases. CDR3 coding DNA: TGTGCCCGCCGCGCGCGGGGACTCGCGGGGGGGCCGGCGAACACCGGGGAGCTGTTTTTT. Amino acid sequence: CARRARGLAGGPANTGELFF.

The chain links TRBV29-1 to TRBJ2-3; TRBD1 matches at 11 bases. Germline lookup yields CDR1 SQVTM and CDR2 ANQGSEA. The CDR3 has 14 residues. Losses at the gene ends were 6 bases for V and 0 bases for J; bases not matched to a gene: 2. The CDR3 here is CSVGQGVSTDTQYF. CDR3 coding DNA: TGCAGCGTGGGACAGGGGGTAAGCACAGATACGCAGTATTTT.

This clone showed up just once. The V gene is TRBV27, the J gene TRBJ2-7; 7 nucleotides match TRBD1. The CDR3 runs 14 residues. Germline V CDR1 and CDR2: MNHEY, SMNVEV (reference sequence). The V segment lost 6 bases and the J segment 6 bases; nucleotides outside the gene matches: 11. The CDR3 nucleotides read TGTGCCAGCAGATCTTCAGGCAGGGGGTCCGAGCAGTACTTC. Translating gives CASRSSGRGSEQYF.

This clone has only one observation. This chain joins TRBV7-9 and TRBJ2-7, with TRBD1 identical over 9 bases. V gave up 5 bases and J gave up 4 bases; unmatched junction bases: 9. This CDR3 has 15 amino acids. Germline V lookup: CDR1 SEHNR, CDR2 FQNEAQ (reference sequence). The CDR3 DNA sequence: TGTGCCAGCAGCCCACGGGGGACAGGGTTGTACGAGCAGTACTTC. It encodes CASSPRGTGLYEQYF.

In the case of this clone: The sample has other DNA sequences that encode this CDR3 too. This chain connects TRBV7-9 to TRBJ2-7, with 7 bases aligning to TRBD1. CDR1 and CDR2 (germline): SEHNR, FQNEAQ (reference sequence). V was pared by 4 bases and J by 1 base, with 4 bases of the junction left unmatched. The CDR3 is 14 residues long. The CDR3 reads CASSSRDSSYEQYF. CDR3 bases: TGTGCCAGCAGCTCACGGGACAGTTCCTACGAGCAGTACTTC.

The rearrangement joins TRBV6-2 or TRBV6-3 to TRBJ1-2; possibly TRBD1 for D (6 bases). Per the germline V gene, CDR1 is MNHEY and CDR2 is SVGEGT. The CDR3 is 13 amino acids. Trimming cost V 2 bases and J 5 bases, with 9 bases left between them. The CDR3 sequence: CASSYGQLYGYTF. The CDR3 nucleotides are TGTGCCAGCAGTTACGGACAGCTTTATGGCTACACCTTC.

V and J are TRBV6-5 and TRBJ1-6; 7 nucleotides agree with TRBD1. From germline, CDR1 is MNHEY and CDR2 SVGAGI. The V gene end was trimmed by 6 bases and the J gene end by 8 bases; junction bases not matched to a gene: 4. This CDR3 region has 13 residues. Here the CDR3 reads CASRNDRDSPLHF. CDR3 sequence (DNA): TGTGCCAGCAGAAACGACAGGGATTCACCCCTCCACTTT.

The chain links TRBV16 to TRBJ1-5; no clear D gene. The ends were cut back, 4 bases at V and 4 bases at J, with 8 bases in the middle. The germline V gene has CDR1 KGHSY and CDR2 FQNENV. The CDR3 sequence is 13 residues long. The CDR3 spells CASSRLRNQPQHF. The CDR3 region has the DNA TGTGCCAGCAGCCGTTTGAGGAATCAGCCCCAGCATTTT.

The chain links TRBV19 to TRBJ2-1; D perhaps matches TRBD2 (6 bases). The CDR3 totals 14 residues. Trimming left V 9 bases short and J 6 bases short, with 18 bases between. CDR1 is LNHDA and CDR2 is SQIVND in the germline V gene (reference sequence). CDR3 residues: CAREGRSRGNEQFF. The CDR3 DNA sequence: TGTGCCAGGGAGGGTCGCTCGAGGGGCAATGAGCAGTTCTTC.

The chain is built from TRBV7-2 and TRBJ1-2; 10 bases are a match to TRBD1. The CDR3 is 17 residues long. V shed 6 bases and J 2 bases; nucleotides not matched to a gene: 12. In germline, CDR1 is SGHTA, CDR2 FQGNSA. CDR3 sequence reads: CASSGRQGAWQNYGYTF. Written as DNA, the CDR3 is TGTGCCAGCAGTGGCAGACAGGGGGCTTGGCAGAACTATGGCTACACCTTC.

CDR3 nucleotides: TGTGCCTTAAAGCGGGGTATGAACACCGGGGAGCTGTTTTTT. This gives the protein CALKRGMNTGELFF. The chain employs TRBV30 and TRBJ2-2; 7 bases are a match to TRBD2. Germline V gene lookup returns CDR1 GTSNPN and CDR2 SVGIG (reference sequence). This CDR3 has 14 residues. J lost 1 base, V lost 7 bases, and 6 bases had no gene match. Filled out from reference TRBV30 and TRBJ2-2, the complete variable domain reads SQTIHQWPATLVQPVGSPLSLECTVEGTSNPNLYWYRQAAGRGLQLLFYSVGIGQISSEVPQNLSASRPQDRQFILSSKKLLLSDSGFYLCALKRGMNTGELFFGEGSRLTVL.

The chain uses TRBV4-1 and TRBJ2-7; 8 nucleotides match TRBD1. CDR3 size: 15 residues. Germline V CDR1 and CDR2: MGHRA, YSYEKL. V dropped 4 bases and J dropped 6; count of bases not matched to a gene: 11. CDR3 loop: CASSLRTSGGGEQYF. In nucleotides, the CDR3 is TGCGCCAGCAGCCTCAGAACATCAGGGGGCGGCGAGCAGTACTTC.